The 13 T cell receptor beta chains below come from one sample, sequenced in a study of blood T cells in healthy people across ages. Next came a second PCR, run for roughly 6 to 11 cycles, which used a sample-barcoded 5' primer along with a J-beta primer mix. From the 5' RACE reads, TCRdb called clonotypes with MiXCR, one entry per CDR3 protein. In the table there are 1.5 million to 2 million distinct CDR3 sequences, about 30% of which are singletons. The sample consisted of blood. These receptors were collected from a woman aged 25 to 39 in good health.

This clonotype was counted ten times or more. The chain links TRBV24-1 to TRBJ2-1, with 7 bases that match TRBD2. V shed 9 bases and J 1 base; nucleotides not matched to a gene: 5. The CDR3 runs 14 residues. Germline-derived CDR1 and CDR2 are KGHDR and SFDVKD. CDR3 region: CATAPSGSYNEQFF. DNA of the CDR3: TGTGCCACCGCCCCTAGCGGTTCCTACAATGAGCAGTTCTTC.

The V gene is TRBV7-3, the J gene TRBJ1-2, with D maybe TRBD1 (5 bases). The CDR3 is made up of 11 amino acids. Germline V gene data show CDR1 as SGHTA and CDR2 as FQGTGA. Between the trimmed V and J ends, which lost 3 bases and 12 bases, there was a span of 11 bases. This chain's CDR3 is CASSFGQGDTF. The CDR3 DNA is TGTGCCAGCAGCTTTGGGCAGGGTGACACCTTC.

The table lists this clonotype with many counts. The gene calls are TRBV5-1 and TRBJ2-7; D not certain. The CDR3 contains 14 residues. V lost 0 bases to trimming and J lost 2 bases, with 9 bases between them. Germline loops: CDR1 SGHRS, CDR2 YFSETQ. CDR3 coding DNA: TGCGCCAGCAGCTTGGCCGCAGTTACCTACGAGCAGTACTTC. It specifies CASSLAAVTYEQYF.

This clonotype was recorded a few times. The gene calls are TRBV9 and TRBJ2-2; no firm D call. Germline-derived CDR1 and CDR2 are SGDLS and YYNGEE. The ends were cut back, 1 base at V and 7 bases at J, with 5 bases in the middle. The CDR3 has 12 amino acids. The CDR3 sequence is CASSVMDGELFF. The CDR3 DNA follows: TGTGCCAGCAGCGTAATGGACGGGGAGCTGTTTTTT. Full variable domain (outside the CDR3, taken from reference TRBV9 and TRBJ2-2): DSGVTQTPKHLITATGQRVTLRCSPRSGDLSVYWYQQSLDQGLQFLIQYYNGEERAKGNILERFSAQQFPDLHSELNLSSLELGDSALYFCASSVMDGELFFGEGSRLTVL.

This chain links TRBV29-1 with TRBJ2-4, with TRBD1 identical over 9 bases. The end of the DNA is better explained by TRBJ2-7, so the J call may be wrong. Germline assignment: CDR1 SQVTM and CDR2 ANQGSEA. The length of the CDR3 is 15 residues. CDR3 sequence reads: CSVEDPRDRVDEQYF. In DNA, the CDR3 is TGCAGCGTTGAAGATCCCCGGGACAGGGTTGACGAGCAGTACTTC.

The chain couples TRBV5-8 to TRBJ2-5, with D possibly being TRBD1 or TRBD2 (6 bases each). Matching the DNA end better, TRBJ2-7 makes the J call doubtful. The CDR3 sequence is 13 residues long. Germline V CDR1 and CDR2: SGHTS, YDEGEE. In DNA form, the CDR3 reads TGTGCCAGCAGGTACGGAGGGGGCTACGAGCAGTACTTC. Protein product: CASRYGGGYEQYF.

In the case of this clonotype: Given a much more abundant clone one base away, this may be a read error. The rearrangement joins TRBV10-3 to TRBJ1-5; D possibly corresponds to TRBD1 (5 bases). CDR1 and CDR2 (germline): ENHRY, SYGVKD. The CDR3 covers 14 residues. The CDR3 sequence: CTISGEGTYQPQHF. The DNA of the CDR3 is TGTACCATCAGTGGTGAGGGGACCTATCAGCCCCAGCATTTT.

The chain joins TRBV19 to TRBJ2-2; perhaps TRBD2 as D (6 bases). CDR1 is LNHDA and CDR2 is SQIVND in the germline V gene (reference sequence). V gave up 3 bases and J gave up 5 bases, with 16 bases separating them. This CDR3 has 16 residues. Here the CDR3 reads CASSIPGLAWTGELFF. DNA for the CDR3: TGTGCCAGTAGTATCCCGGGACTTGCGTGGACCGGGGAGCTGTTTTTT.

This clonotype has more than one count but fewer than ten. V gene TRBV7-9 combines with J gene TRBJ2-7; 8 bases are a match to TRBD2. Germline V lookup: CDR1 SEHNR, CDR2 FQNEAQ (reference sequence). The CDR3 length is 16 residues. Trimming took 6 bases from V and 0 from J; bases not matched to a gene: 10. CDR3 amino acids: CASSPTSGLLSYEQYF. CDR3 in DNA: TGTGCCAGCAGTCCTACTAGCGGCCTACTCTCCTACGAGCAGTACTTC.

Comment on this clonotype: Given a much more abundant clone one base away, this may be a read error. This chain links TRBV29-1 with TRBJ2-5; the match to TRBD1 covers 7 bases. The J segment lost 11 bases and the V segment lost 3 bases, leaving 15 bases of the junction unmatched. CDR1 is SQVTM, CDR2 ANQGSEA, per germline. The CDR3 extends over 14 amino acids. The CDR3 DNA reads TGCAGCGTTGACACGACAGGGAACTACAATGAGCAGTACTTC. It codes for CSVDTTGNYNEQYF.

The rearrangement links TRBV2 to TRBJ2-5; D is unresolved. Trimming took 11 bases from V and 5 from J, leaving 12 bases between them. The CDR3 consists of 11 residues. Germline assignment: CDR1 SNHLY and CDR2 FYNNEI. CDR3 protein: CAGNYMETQYF. The CDR3 coding sequence is TGTGCCGGCAATTACATGGAGACCCAGTACTTC.

The chain combines TRBV12-3 or TRBV12-4 with TRBJ2-1; tentatively, D is TRBD1 or TRBD2 (5 bases each). Trimming stripped 6 bases from V and 6 bases from J, with 18 bases between. The CDR3 totals 15 residues. DNA of the CDR3: TGTGCCAGCAGGCCTAGCTGGGGGTATTCCAATGAGCAGTTCTTC. Amino acids: CASRPSWGYSNEQFF.

There are many counts of this clonotype. The chain employs TRBV12-3 or TRBV12-4 and TRBJ2-3; D could derive from TRBD1 or TRBD2 (5 bases each). The CDR3 has 13 amino acids. Trimming removed 5 bases at V and 2 bases at J, with 8 bases between. Here the CDR3 reads CASSGGSTDTQYF. In DNA form, the CDR3 reads TGTGCCAGCAGTGGGGGTTCCACAGATACGCAGTATTTT.